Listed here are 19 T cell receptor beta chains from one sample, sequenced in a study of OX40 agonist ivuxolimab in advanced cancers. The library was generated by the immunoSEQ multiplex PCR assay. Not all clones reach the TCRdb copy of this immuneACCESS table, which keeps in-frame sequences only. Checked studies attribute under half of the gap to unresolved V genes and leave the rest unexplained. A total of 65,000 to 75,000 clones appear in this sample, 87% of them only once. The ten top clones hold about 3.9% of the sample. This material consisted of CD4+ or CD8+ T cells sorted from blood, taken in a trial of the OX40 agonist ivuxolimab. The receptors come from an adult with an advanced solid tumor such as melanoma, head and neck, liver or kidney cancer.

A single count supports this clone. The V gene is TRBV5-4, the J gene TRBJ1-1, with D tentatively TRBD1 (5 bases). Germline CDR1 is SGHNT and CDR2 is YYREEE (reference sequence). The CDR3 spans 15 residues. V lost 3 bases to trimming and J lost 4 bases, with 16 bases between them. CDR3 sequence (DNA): TGTGCCAGCAGCTCGAACAGACAGTTAGGCACTGAAGCTTTCTTT. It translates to CASSSNRQLGTEAFF.

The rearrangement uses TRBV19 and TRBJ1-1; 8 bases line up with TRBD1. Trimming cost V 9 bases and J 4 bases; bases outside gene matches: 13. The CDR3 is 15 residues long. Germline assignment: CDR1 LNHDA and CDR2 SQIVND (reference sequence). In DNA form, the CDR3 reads TGTGCCAGCACCCAGATCGGACAGGGCAGCACTGAAGCTTTCTTT. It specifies CASTQIGQGSTEAFF.

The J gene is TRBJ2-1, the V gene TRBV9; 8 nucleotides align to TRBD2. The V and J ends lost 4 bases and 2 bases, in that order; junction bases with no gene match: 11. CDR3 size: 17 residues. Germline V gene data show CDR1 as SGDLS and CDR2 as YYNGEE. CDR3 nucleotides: TGTGCCAGCAGCCCTTGGGGGAGTAGCGGGACCTACAATGAGCAGTTCTTC. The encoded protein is CASSPWGSSGTYNEQFF.

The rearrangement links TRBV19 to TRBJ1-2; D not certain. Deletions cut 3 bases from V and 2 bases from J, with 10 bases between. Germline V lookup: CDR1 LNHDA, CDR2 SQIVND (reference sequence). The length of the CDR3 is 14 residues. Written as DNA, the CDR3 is TGTGCCAGTAGTATGCTGGGCGAGAACTATGGCTACACCTTC. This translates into CASSMLGENYGYTF. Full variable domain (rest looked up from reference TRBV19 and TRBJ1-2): DGGITQSPKYLFRKEGQNVTLSCEQNLNHDAMYWYRQDPGQGLRLIYYSQIVNDFQKGDIAEGYSVSREKKESFPLTVTSAQKNPTAFYLCASSMLGENYGYTFGSGTRLTVV.

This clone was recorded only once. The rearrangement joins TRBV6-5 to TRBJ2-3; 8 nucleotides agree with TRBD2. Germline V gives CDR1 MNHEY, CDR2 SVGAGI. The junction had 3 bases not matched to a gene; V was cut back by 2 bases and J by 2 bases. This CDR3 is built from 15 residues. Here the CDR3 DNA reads TGTGCCAGCAGTTACGGCGGGGGGTCCACAGATACGCAGTATTTT. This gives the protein CASSYGGGSTDTQYF.

This CDR3 is CASMSSSGGKNEQFF. In DNA, the CDR3 is TGTGCCAGCATGTCCTCCTCGGGGGGCAAGAATGAGCAGTTCTTC. The chain employs TRBV5-4 and TRBJ2-1, with D possibly TRBD2 on 7 matching bases. The CDR3 covers 15 residues. The germline gives CDR1 SGHNT, CDR2 YYREEE (reference sequence). Trimming left V 6 bases short and J 7 bases short, with 20 bases between. The full variable domain, its missing parts supplied by reference TRBV5-4 and TRBJ2-1, is ETGVTQSPTHLIKTRGQQVTLRCSSQSGHNTVSWYQQALGQGPQFIFQYYREEENGRGNFPPRFSGLQFPNYSSELNVNALELDDSALYLCASMSSSGGKNEQFFGPGTRLTVL.

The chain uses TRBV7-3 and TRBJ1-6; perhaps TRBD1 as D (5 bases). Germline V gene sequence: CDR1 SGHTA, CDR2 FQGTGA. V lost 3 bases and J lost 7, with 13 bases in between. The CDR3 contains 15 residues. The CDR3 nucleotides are TGTGCCAGCAGCTTGTCGGGCAGGGCGAATTCACCCCTCCACTTT. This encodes CASSLSGRANSPLHF.

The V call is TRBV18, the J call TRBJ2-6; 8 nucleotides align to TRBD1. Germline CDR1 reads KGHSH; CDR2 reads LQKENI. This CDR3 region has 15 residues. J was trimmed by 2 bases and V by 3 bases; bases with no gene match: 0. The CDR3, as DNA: TGTGCCAGCTCACCGGACAGGGCTGGGGCCAACGTCCTGACTTTC. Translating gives CASSPDRAGANVLTF.

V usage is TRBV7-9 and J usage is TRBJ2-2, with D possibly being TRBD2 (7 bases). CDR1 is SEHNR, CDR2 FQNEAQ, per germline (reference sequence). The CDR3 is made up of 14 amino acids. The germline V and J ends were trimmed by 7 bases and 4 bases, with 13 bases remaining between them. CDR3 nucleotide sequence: TGTGCCAGCAACGGGGGGCTAGGCACCGGGGAGCTGTTTTTT. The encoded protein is CASNGGLGTGELFF.

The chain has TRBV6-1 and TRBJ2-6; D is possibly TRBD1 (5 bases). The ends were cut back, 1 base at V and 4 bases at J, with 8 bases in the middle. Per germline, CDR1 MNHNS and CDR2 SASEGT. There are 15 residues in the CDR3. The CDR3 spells CASSEGGSGANVLTF. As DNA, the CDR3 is TGTGCCAGCAGTGAAGGGGGCTCAGGGGCCAACGTCCTGACTTTC.

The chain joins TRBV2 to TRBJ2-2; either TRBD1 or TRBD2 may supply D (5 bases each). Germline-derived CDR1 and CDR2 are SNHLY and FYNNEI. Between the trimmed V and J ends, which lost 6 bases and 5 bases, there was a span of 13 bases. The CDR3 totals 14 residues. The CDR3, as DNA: TGTGCCAGCAGCGAGGGGATTCCAACCGGGGAGCTGTTTTTT. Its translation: CASSEGIPTGELFF. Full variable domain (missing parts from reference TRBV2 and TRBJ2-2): EPEVTQTPSHQVTQMGQEVILRCVPISNHLYFYWYRQILGQKVEFLVSFYNNEISEKSEIFDDQFSVERPDGSNFTLKIRSTKLEDSAMYFCASSEGIPTGELFFGEGSRLTVL.

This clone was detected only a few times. For the CDR3, the DNA is TGTGCCAGCAGTTGGAGGTCGGACAGTCTGCAGGCTTTCTTT. Translating it yields CASSWRSDSLQAFF. The chain employs TRBV6-1 and TRBJ1-1, with D possibly TRBD1 on 6 matching bases. CDR3 length: 14 residues. Germline V lookup: CDR1 MNHNS, CDR2 SASEGT. Deletions cut 5 bases from V and 11 bases from J, with 21 bases between.

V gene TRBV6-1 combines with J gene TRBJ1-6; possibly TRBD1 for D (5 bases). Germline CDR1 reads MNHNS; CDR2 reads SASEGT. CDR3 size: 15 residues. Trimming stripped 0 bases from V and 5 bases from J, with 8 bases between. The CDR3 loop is CASSEARQNNSPLHF. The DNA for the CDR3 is TGTGCCAGCAGTGAAGCGCGACAGAATAATTCACCCCTCCACTTT.

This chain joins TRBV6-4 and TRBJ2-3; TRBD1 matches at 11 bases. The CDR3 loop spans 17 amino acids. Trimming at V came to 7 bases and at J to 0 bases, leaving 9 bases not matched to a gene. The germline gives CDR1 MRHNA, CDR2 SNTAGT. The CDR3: CASTSGDRGTSTDTQYF. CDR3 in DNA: TGTGCCAGCACCTCCGGGGACAGGGGGACTAGCACAGATACGCAGTATTTT.

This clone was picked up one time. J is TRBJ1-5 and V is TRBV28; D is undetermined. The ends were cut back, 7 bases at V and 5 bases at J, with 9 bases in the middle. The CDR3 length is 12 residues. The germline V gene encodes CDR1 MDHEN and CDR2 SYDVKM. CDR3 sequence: CASNMEDQPQHF. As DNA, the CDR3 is TGTGCCAGCAATATGGAGGATCAGCCCCAGCATTTT.

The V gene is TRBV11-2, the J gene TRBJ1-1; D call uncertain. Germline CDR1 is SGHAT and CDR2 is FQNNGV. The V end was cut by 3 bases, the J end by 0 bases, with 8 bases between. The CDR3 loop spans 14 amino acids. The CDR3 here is CASSLRAMNTEAFF. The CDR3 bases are TGTGCCAGCAGCTTGCGGGCAATGAACACTGAAGCTTTCTTT.

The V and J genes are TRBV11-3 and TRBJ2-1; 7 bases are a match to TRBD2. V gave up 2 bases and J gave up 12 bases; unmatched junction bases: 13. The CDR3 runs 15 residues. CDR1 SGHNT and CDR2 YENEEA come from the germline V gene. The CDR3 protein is CASSLKGAGVEGQFF. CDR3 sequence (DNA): TGTGCCAGCAGCTTAAAAGGGGCGGGAGTCGAGGGGCAGTTCTTC.

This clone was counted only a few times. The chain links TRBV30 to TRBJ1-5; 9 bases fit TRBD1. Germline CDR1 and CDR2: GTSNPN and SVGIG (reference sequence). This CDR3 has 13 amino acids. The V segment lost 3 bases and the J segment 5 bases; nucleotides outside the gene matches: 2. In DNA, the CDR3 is TGTGCCTGGAGCGGGGACAGGGATCAGCCCCAGCATTTT. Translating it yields CAWSGDRDQPQHF.

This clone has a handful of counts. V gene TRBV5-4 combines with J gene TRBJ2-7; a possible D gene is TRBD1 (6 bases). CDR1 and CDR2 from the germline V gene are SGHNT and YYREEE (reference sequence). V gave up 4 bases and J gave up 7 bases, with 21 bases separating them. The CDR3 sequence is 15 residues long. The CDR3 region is CASSPMDSSTGEQYF. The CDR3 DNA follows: TGTGCCAGCAGCCCAATGGACAGTTCAACGGGAGAGCAGTACTTC.